The rows below give T cell receptor beta chains drawn from one sample of a study of shared clonotypes between healthy human individuals. This table comes from immunoSEQ multiplex PCR, and its TCRdb copy is limited to in-frame clones, with some not included. Altogether 1,400,000 or so clones are present, 97% to 99% being singletons, with the ten largest covering about 0.34%. Source material: naive CD4+ T cells sorted from blood. The origin of the receptors is a man aged 25 to 40 in good health. CDR3s include the opening cysteine and the closing phenylalanine or tryptophan. Fields, in order: clone size, D gene, V gene, J gene, CDR3 DNA, CDR3 protein. D genes are given only for firm matches. Clone size is not always given. Where it is, it says once, few, many or a class for expanded clones.

-	-	TRBV15	TRBJ2-3	TGTGCCACCAGCAGAGATCTAGTGGGGGCGGGAGATACGCAGTATTTT	CATSRDLVGAGDTQYF
-	-	TRBV5-1	TRBJ2-7	TGCGCCAGCAGCCCCCGGGGCAGCTCCTACGAGCAGTACTTC	CASSPRGSSYEQYF
-	TRBD1	TRBV28	TRBJ1-5	TGTGCCAGCTGGACTCCGGGACAGGAGACTTATCAGCCCCAGCATTTT	CASWTPGQETYQPQHF
once	-	TRBV19	TRBJ1-5	TGTGCCAGTAGTGACCCCGGGACACCACCACCTGAGCCCCAGCATTTT	CASSDPGTPPPEPQHF
-	TRBD1	TRBV28	TRBJ2-7	TGTGCCAGCAGTCCCCTGGACAGGGGTTACGAGCAGTACTTC	CASSPLDRGYEQYF
once	-	TRBV4-3	TRBJ2-3	TGCGCCAGCAGCCAGCTAGCTGGATTTACGCAGTATTTT	CASSQLAGFTQYF
-	-	TRBV18	TRBJ2-3	TGTGCCAGCGCAGGAGGGGCCCAGGCTGCAGATACGCAGTATTTT	CASAGGAQAADTQYF
-	-	TRBV9	TRBJ2-1	TGTGCCAGCAGCGTTCTGGTCAATGAGCAGTTCTTC	CASSVLVNEQFF
-	-	TRBV6-1	TRBJ1-2	TGTGCCAGCAGTGAAGCGGGCGGAGGCTATGGCTACACCTTC	CASSEAGGGYGYTF
-	TRBD2	TRBV27	TRBJ2-7	TGTGCCAGCAGCCTCATGGGACTAGGGAACTACGAGCAGTACTTC	CASSLMGLGNYEQYF
-	-	TRBV5-1	TRBJ1-4	TGCGCCAGCAGCTTGGCCGGGGTAGGAGGTGAAAAACTGTTTTTT	CASSLAGVGGEKLFF
-	-	TRBV9	TRBJ2-7	TGTGCCAGCAGCGTAGGAGAGGAGGGGTACGAGCAGTACTTC	CASSVGEEGYEQYF
-	-	TRBV5-1	TRBJ1-3	TGCGCCAGCAGCTTGGTTGGCAGTGGAAACACCATATATTTT	CASSLVGSGNTIYF
-	-	TRBV4-1	TRBJ1-4	TGCGCCAGCAGCCAAGCCTGGGCCGCTAATGAAAAACTGTTTTTT	CASSQAWAANEKLFF
once	-	TRBV29-1	TRBJ2-5	TGCAGCGTTTTCGACCGCGTGGGAGAGACCCAGTACTTC	CSVFDRVGETQYF
-	TRBD2	TRBV30	TRBJ2-5	TGTGCCTGGAGTGTACGGGCTAGCGGGAGGGGAGGGACCCAGTACTTC	CAWSVRASGRGGTQYF
-	TRBD2	TRBV25-1	TRBJ2-7	TGTGCCAGCAGTGATCGGCTAGCGGGTCCCCCGTACGAGCAGTACTTC	CASSDRLAGPPYEQYF
-	-	TRBV18	TRBJ2-2	TGTGCCAGCTCACCACCGCAGGCGACGAACACCGGGGAGCTGTTTTTT	CASSPPQATNTGELFF
-	-	TRBV9	TRBJ2-2	TGTGCCAGCAGCGTAGGGACGGGATCCGGGGAGCTGTTTTTT	CASSVGTGSGELFF
-	-	TRBV5-1	TRBJ1-2	TGCGCCAGCAGCCGGGAGGCGGTAAACTATGGCTACACCTTC	CASSREAVNYGYTF
-	-	TRBV21-1	TRBJ1-2	TGTGCCAGCAGCAACGAAGACAGGGCCCCTAACTATGGCTACACCTTC	CASSNEDRAPNYGYTF
-	-	TRBV5-4	TRBJ1-1	TGTGCCAGCAGCGACATTGTAGGCACTGAAGCTTTCTTT	CASSDIVGTEAFF
once	TRBD1	TRBV30	TRBJ1-4	TGTGCCTGGAGTGGACCCGGACAGGGAGCAACTAATGAAAAACTGTTTTTT	CAWSGPGQGATNEKLFF
-	TRBD2	TRBV29-1	TRBJ2-2	TGCAGCGTCGGGGGACTAGCGGGATCTGGGGAGCTGTTTTTT	CSVGGLAGSGELFF
-	-	TRBV5-1	TRBJ1-5	TGCGCCAGCAGCTTAGGGTCAACAAATCAGCCCCAGCATTTT	CASSLGSTNQPQHF
once	TRBD1	TRBV6-6	TRBJ1-1	TGTGCCAGCAGTTTCACAGGGGGTCGAATGAACACTGAAGCTTTCTTT	CASSFTGGRMNTEAFF
-	-	TRBV5-1	TRBJ1-2	TGCGCCAGCAGCTTGTATGAAAACGTAAACTATGGCTACACCTTC	CASSLYENVNYGYTF
-	TRBD1	TRBV19	TRBJ2-1	TGTGCCAGTAGTCGGGACAGGGCCTACAATGAGCAGTTCTTC	CASSRDRAYNEQFF
-	-	TRBV5-1	TRBJ2-7	TGCGCCAGCAGCTTGGGCCACAAGGGGATCTACGAGCAGTACTTC	CASSLGHKGIYEQYF
-	TRBD1	TRBV18	TRBJ1-2	TGTGCCAGCTCGCCGCTAGGGACAGGGCGCTCGCTTAACTATGGCTACACCTTC	CASSPLGTGRSLNYGYTF
-	TRBD1	TRBV27	TRBJ1-1	TGTGCCAGCAGTTTAGGGCAGGGGGCCTGGGCTTTCTTT	CASSLGQGAWAFF
once	TRBD1	TRBV5-1	TRBJ2-5	TGCGCCAGCACCAGATGGGGACAGGGGCAAGAGACCCAGTACTTC	CASTRWGQGQETQYF
once	TRBD2	TRBV5-1	TRBJ2-3	TGCGCCAGCAGCTCGGGACTAGCGGGAACAGATACGCAGTATTTT	CASSSGLAGTDTQYF
-	-	TRBV10-2	TRBJ1-1	TGCGCCAGCAGTGTTGGGTGGACTGAAGCTTTCTTT	CASSVGWTEAFF
-	-	TRBV5-1	TRBJ2-5	TGCGCCAGCAGCTACCCTGGGGTGGGCACTCTACCGGGACCGCTCTCCCGGGAGACCCAGTACTTC	CASSYPGVGTLPGPLSRETQYF
-	-	TRBV6-5	TRBJ2-7	TGTGCCAGCAGCTCGACCTACACCCTGCGGTACGAGCAGTACTTC	CASSSTYTLRYEQYF
-	-	TRBV9	TRBJ2-7	TGTGCCAGCAGCGTAGGGACGGTGTCCTACGAGCAGTACTTC	CASSVGTVSYEQYF
-	TRBD2	TRBV10-2	TRBJ2-1	TGCGCCAGCAGTGAAACTAGCGGGAGGTACAATGAGCAGTTCTTC	CASSETSGRYNEQFF
-	TRBD2	TRBV15	TRBJ2-7	TGTGCCACCAGCAGAGATCGGACTAGCGGGACCTGGTACGAGCAGTACTTC	CATSRDRTSGTWYEQYF
-	-	TRBV30	TRBJ2-7	TGTGCCTGGGGCCGGGGACTTACTTACGAGCAGTACTTC	CAWGRGLTYEQYF